This TCR beta chain appears in the sequencing data of a study of shared clonotypes between healthy human individuals. This CDR3 spans 15 amino acids. V was pared by 5 bases and J by 4 bases, with 5 bases of the junction left unmatched. The V gene's germline CDR1 is MNHEY and CDR2 SMNVEV (reference sequence). This was a deep-level run. The repertoire was sequenced with immunoSEQ multiplex PCR; TCRdb's copy has only in-frame clones and lacks some. There are about 2.4 million clones in the sample; approximately 93% occur only once, and 0.36% lies in the top ten. The table lists this clone with a count of one. Other DNA sequences in the sample encode the same CDR3.

Material: naive CD4+ T cells from PBMCs. Specified subset: CD45RA+ positively selected. The J gene is TRBJ2-1, the V gene TRBV27; TRBD2 aligns across 10 bases. The TCR originated in a young man in good health. Some clones in this sample may be carry-over from other donors' samples. The chain's CDR3 is CASSPRLAGYNEQFF. The DNA of the CDR3 is TGTGCCAGCAGTCCCCGACTAGCGGGTTACAATGAGCAGTTCTTC.